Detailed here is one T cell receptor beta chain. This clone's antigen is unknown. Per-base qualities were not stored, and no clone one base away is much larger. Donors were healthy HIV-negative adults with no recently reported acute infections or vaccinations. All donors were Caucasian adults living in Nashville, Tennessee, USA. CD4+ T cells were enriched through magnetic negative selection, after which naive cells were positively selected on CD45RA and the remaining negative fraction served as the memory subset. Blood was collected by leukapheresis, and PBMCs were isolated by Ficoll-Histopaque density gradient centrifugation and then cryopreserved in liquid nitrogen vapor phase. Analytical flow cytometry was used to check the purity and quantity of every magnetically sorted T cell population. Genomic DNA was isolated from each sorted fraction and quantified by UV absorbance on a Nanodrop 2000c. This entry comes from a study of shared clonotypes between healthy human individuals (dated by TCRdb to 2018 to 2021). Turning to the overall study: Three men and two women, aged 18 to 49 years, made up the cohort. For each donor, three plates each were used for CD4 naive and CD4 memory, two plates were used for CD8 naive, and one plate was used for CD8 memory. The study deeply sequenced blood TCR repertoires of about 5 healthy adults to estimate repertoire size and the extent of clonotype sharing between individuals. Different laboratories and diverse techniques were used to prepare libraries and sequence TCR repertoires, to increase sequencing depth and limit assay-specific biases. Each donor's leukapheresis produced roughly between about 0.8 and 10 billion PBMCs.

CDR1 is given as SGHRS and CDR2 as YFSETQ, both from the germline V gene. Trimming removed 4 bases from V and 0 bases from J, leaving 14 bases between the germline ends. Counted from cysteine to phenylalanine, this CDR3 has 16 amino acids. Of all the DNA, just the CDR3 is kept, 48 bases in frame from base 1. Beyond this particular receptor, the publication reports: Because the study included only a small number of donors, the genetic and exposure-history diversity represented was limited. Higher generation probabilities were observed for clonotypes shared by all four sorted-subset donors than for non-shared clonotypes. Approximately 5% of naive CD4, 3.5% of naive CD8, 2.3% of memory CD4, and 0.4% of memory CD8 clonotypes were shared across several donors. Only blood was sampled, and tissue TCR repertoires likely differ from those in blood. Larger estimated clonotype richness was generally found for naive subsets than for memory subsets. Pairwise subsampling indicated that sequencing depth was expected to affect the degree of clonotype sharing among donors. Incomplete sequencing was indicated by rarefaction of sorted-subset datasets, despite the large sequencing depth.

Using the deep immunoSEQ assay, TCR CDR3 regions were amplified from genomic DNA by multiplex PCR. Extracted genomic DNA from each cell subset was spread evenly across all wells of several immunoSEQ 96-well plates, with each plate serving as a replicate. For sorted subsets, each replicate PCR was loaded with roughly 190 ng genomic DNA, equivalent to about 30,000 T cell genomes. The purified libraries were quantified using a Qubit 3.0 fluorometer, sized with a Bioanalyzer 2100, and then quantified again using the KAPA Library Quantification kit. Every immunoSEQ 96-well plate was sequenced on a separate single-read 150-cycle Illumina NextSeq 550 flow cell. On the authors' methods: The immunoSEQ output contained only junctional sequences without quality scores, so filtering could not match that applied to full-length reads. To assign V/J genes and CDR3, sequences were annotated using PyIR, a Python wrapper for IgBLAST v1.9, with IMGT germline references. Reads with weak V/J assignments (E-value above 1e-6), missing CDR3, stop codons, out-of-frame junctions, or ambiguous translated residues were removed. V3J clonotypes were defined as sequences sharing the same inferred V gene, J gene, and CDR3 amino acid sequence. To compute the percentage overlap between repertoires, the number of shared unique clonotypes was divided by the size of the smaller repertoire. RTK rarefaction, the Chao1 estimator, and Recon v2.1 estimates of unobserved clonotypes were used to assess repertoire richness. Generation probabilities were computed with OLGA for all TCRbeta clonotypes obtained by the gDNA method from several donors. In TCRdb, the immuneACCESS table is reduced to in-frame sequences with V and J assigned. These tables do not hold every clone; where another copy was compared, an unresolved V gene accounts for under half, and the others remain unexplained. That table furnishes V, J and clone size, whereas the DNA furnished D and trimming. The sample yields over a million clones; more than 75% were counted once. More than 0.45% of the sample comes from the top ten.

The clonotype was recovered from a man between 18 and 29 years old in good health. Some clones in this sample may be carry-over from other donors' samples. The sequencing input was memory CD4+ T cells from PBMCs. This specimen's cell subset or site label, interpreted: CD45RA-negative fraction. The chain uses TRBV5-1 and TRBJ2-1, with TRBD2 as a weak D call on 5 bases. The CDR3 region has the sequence CASSLRAGSSYNEQFF. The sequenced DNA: TGCGCCAGCAGCCTAAGGGCGGGTAGCTCCTACAATGAGCAGTTCTTC.